Below, 16 T cell receptor beta chains from the same sample are listed, as sequenced in a study of blood T cell repertoires in COVID-19. The table came from immunoSEQ multiplex PCR; TCRdb's copy has only in-frame clones and leaves some out. The data hold some 200,000 clones, with about 86% observed a single time. The sequencing input was PBMCs or T cells enriched from blood (not recorded which). These receptors all stem from a woman between 50 and 59 years old with acute COVID-19.

The rearrangement links TRBV7-3 to TRBJ2-4; TRBD2 matches 7 bases. With 5 bases clipped from V and 12 bases from J, the junction kept 7 bases outside the gene matches. This CDR3 contains 12 residues. From germline, CDR1 is SGHTA and CDR2 FQGTGA. The DNA of the CDR3 is TGTGCCAGCAGCGAACTCGGGGGGAATCAGTACTTC. This codes for CASSELGGNQYF. The full variable domain, its missing parts supplied by reference TRBV7-3 and TRBJ2-4, is GAGVSQTPSNKVTEKGKYVELRCDPISGHTALYWYRQSLGQGPEFLIYFQGTGAADDSGLPNDRFFAVRPEGSVSTLKIQRTERGDSAVYLCASSELGGNQYFGAGTRLSVL.

V gene TRBV14 combines with J gene TRBJ2-1, with TRBD2 identical over 10 bases. The CDR3 runs to 15 residues. The germline V gene encodes CDR1 SGHDN and CDR2 FVKESK. Trimming removed 4 bases from V and 5 bases from J; junction bases left unmatched: 5. The CDR3 coding sequence is TGTGCCAGCAGCCGGGAGCGGGGGGGCAACAATGAGCAGTTCTTC. It yields the protein CASSRERGGNNEQFF.

The J gene is TRBJ2-7, the V gene TRBV14; 8 bases are shared with TRBD1. Trimming at V came to 4 bases and at J to 3 bases, leaving 8 bases not matched to a gene. CDR1 and CDR2 (germline): SGHDN, FVKESK. The CDR3 has 15 residues. The DNA for the CDR3 is TGTGCCAGCAGCCGTATCGGACAGGGAAACTACGAGCAGTACTTC. This codes for CASSRIGQGNYEQYF.

The gene calls are TRBV7-8 and TRBJ2-2; D is possibly TRBD1 (6 bases). The V end was cut by 6 bases, the J end by 7 bases, with 18 bases between. The germline V gene has CDR1 SGHVS and CDR2 FQNEAQ. The length of the CDR3 is 15 residues. CDR3 region: CASSINRDIIGELFF. The CDR3 nucleotides are TGTGCCAGCAGTATAAACCGGGACATAATCGGGGAGCTGTTTTTT.

CDR3 sequence reads: CASSCGGGPWDTQYF. CDR3 sequence (DNA): TGTGCCAGCAGTTGCGGGGGGGGGCCTTGGGATACGCAGTATTTT. The rearrangement joins TRBV28 to TRBJ2-3; 9 bases agree with TRBD2. The CDR3 is 15 residues long. Germline CDR1 MDHEN, CDR2 SYDVKM. With V trimmed by 4 bases and J by 6 bases, 8 bases remained unmatched.

The chain recombines TRBV7-9 with TRBJ2-4, with D uncertain. The germline V and J ends were trimmed by 1 base and 0 bases, with 7 bases remaining between them. The germline gives CDR1 SEHNR, CDR2 FQNEAQ (reference sequence). This CDR3 contains 15 residues. The CDR3 nucleotides are TGTGCCAGCAGCTTAGGTAGAGTAGCCAAAAACATTCAGTACTTC. This codes for CASSLGRVAKNIQYF. Looking up the rest from reference TRBV7-9 and TRBJ2-4 gives the full variable domain: DTGVSQNPRHKITKRGQNVTFRCDPISEHNRLYWYRQTLGQGPEFLTYFQNEAQLEKSRLLSDRFSAERPKGSFSTLEIQRTEQGDSAMYLCASSLGRVAKNIQYFGAGTRLSVL.

To note about this clone: At one boundary the junction diverges from the germline segment, which might be a read error. The chain joins TRBV7-9 to TRBJ1-2, with D possibly matching TRBD1 (6 bases). Germline assignment: CDR1 SEHNR and CDR2 FQNEAQ (reference sequence). The CDR3 is 13 residues long. The CDR3 nucleotides read TGTGCCAGCAGCTTAGAAGGTCGGGGGGCATCTCTCTTC. Translated: CASSLEGRGASLF. Complete variable domain (other parts from reference TRBV7-9 and TRBJ1-2): DTGVSQNPRHKITKRGQNVTFRCDPISEHNRLYWYRQTLGQGPEFLTYFQNEAQLEKSRLLSDRFSAERPKGSFSTLEIQRTEQGDSAMYLCASSLEGRGASLFGSGTRLTVV.

The gene calls are TRBV30 and TRBJ1-5; TRBD1 aligns across 7 bases. Germline lookup yields CDR1 GTSNPN and CDR2 SVGIG (reference sequence). The CDR3 contains 15 residues. Trimming at V came to 2 bases and at J to 1 base, leaving 5 bases not matched to a gene. As DNA, the CDR3 is TGTGCCTGGAGTTTACAGGGGCTAAGCAATCAGCCCCAGCATTTT. Its protein product is CAWSLQGLSNQPQHF.

This sequence joins TRBV28 and TRBJ1-5; no reliable D call. Per the germline V gene, CDR1 is MDHEN and CDR2 is SYDVKM. The V and J ends lost 4 bases and 5 bases respectively, with 9 bases between them. CDR3 length: 13 amino acids. The CDR3 bases are TGTGCCAGCAGTTCCTACCCGGATCAGCCCCAGCATTTT. It is translated as CASSSYPDQPQHF.

The chain joins TRBV3-1 (or the pseudogene TRBV3-2) to TRBJ1-1, with TRBD1 matching over 7 bases. Germline CDR1 reads LGHDT; CDR2 reads YNNKEL (reference sequence). This CDR3 comprises 12 residues. V shed 1 base and J 7 bases; nucleotides not matched to a gene: 0. CDR3 region: CASSQGQGEAFF. CDR3 in DNA: TGTGCCAGCAGCCAAGGACAGGGTGAAGCTTTCTTT.

V is TRBV7-2 and J is TRBJ1-4; perhaps TRBD1 as D (5 bases). Trimming took 7 bases from V and 0 from J, leaving 12 bases between them. Germline values: CDR1 SGHTA, CDR2 FQGNSA. CDR3 length equals 15 residues. CDR3 bases: TGTGCCAGCACCCCAGGGCCTGCAACTAATGAAAAACTGTTTTTT. Encoded protein: CASTPGPATNEKLFF. Full variable domain (remainder filled in from reference TRBV7-2 and TRBJ1-4): GAGVSQSPSNKVTEKGKDVELRCDPISGHTALYWYRQSLGQGLEFLIYFQGNSAPDKSGLPSDRFSAERTGGSVSTLTIQRTQQEDSAVYLCASTPGPATNEKLFFGSGTQLSVL.

This sequence joins TRBV6-2 or TRBV6-3 and TRBJ2-2, with D possibly matching TRBD2 (5 bases). V gave up 7 bases and J gave up 0 bases, with 15 bases separating them. This CDR3 is built from 16 residues. The germline V gene encodes CDR1 MNHEY and CDR2 SVGEGT. The CDR3 spells CASTPLGNTNTGELFF. For the CDR3, the DNA is TGTGCCAGCACCCCACTAGGGAATACGAACACCGGGGAGCTGTTTTTT.

This chain connects TRBV30 to TRBJ1-1; no clear D. Germline-derived CDR1 and CDR2 are GTSNPN and SVGIG (reference sequence). The CDR3 sequence is 14 residues long. Trimming took 5 bases from V and 1 from J, leaving 14 bases between them. Here the CDR3 reads CAWEGAQPNTEAFF. The CDR3 nucleotides are TGTGCCTGGGAGGGAGCACAGCCGAACACTGAAGCTTTCTTT.

The CDR3 here is CASSTGTGRSPLHF. The CDR3 DNA is TGTGCCAGCAGTACCGGGACAGGGCGTTCACCCCTCCACTTT. The chain recombines TRBV2 with TRBJ1-6; 9 bases are shared with TRBD1. Germline V gene lookup returns CDR1 SNHLY and CDR2 FYNNEI. The V segment lost 5 bases and the J segment 9 bases; nucleotides outside the gene matches: 5. CDR3 length: 14 amino acids.

V gene TRBV29-1 combines with J gene TRBJ2-1; tentatively, D is TRBD1 (6 bases). This CDR3 spans 15 amino acids. Germline-derived CDR1 and CDR2 are SQVTM and ANQGSEA. With 5 bases removed from V and 2 bases from J, the gap between germline ends came to 16 bases. The CDR3: CSVPGAAGAYNEQFF. As DNA, the CDR3 is TGCAGCGTTCCTGGAGCGGCAGGGGCCTACAATGAGCAGTTCTTC.

The chain is built from TRBV12-3 or TRBV12-4 and TRBJ1-2, with 10 bases matching TRBD1. Germline trimming cut 0 bases from V and 8 bases from J; bases unmatched to any gene: 0. The CDR3 sequence is 13 residues long. The CDR3 bases are TGTGCCAGCAGTTTAGCGACAGGGGGCGGCTACACCTTC. Protein: CASSLATGGGYTF.